The entry below gives a single T cell receptor (beta chain) sequence along with its context. Which antigen it targets is not known. No quality values exist for individual bases; no much larger clone is one base distant. Taken from cysteine to phenylalanine, the CDR3 has 13 residues. Solely the CDR3 DNA is kept, with 39 bases framed from the first base. V gives up 3 bases and J gives up 1 base, and the segment between their germline ends measures 9 bases. The germline V gene (reference sequence) yields DFQATT for CDR1 and SNEGSKA for CDR2. TCRdb shows the sequencer as Illumina NovaSeq 6000. cDNA libraries for TCRalpha and TCRbeta were prepared by 5'RACE using constant-segment primers, with sample barcodes and unique molecular identifiers added. Trizol reagent was used to extract RNA from every sample. Libraries were amplified in two PCR steps, with a second sample barcode and Illumina TruSeq adapters added in the second step. Libraries were sequenced on an Illumina NovaSeq with 2 x 150 bp paired-end reads. The paper's data handling went like this. Demultiplexing of reads and collapsing into UMI-guided consensus sequences were performed with migec v1.2.7. Using mixcr v2.1.11, the UMI consensuses were aligned to TRA and TRB V and J templates and assembled into clonotypes. Expanded or contracted clonotypes were those called significant by both edgeR and NoisET, with noise models trained on biological replicates. For edgeR calls, a false discovery rate-adjusted p below 0.01 and a log2 fold-change threshold of 1 were applied. As an exploratory analysis of dynamics, max-normalized trajectories of the 1000 most abundant clonotypes were examined with PCA combined with hierarchical clustering. Separately sequenced CD4+ and CD8+ repertoires were used to assign the CD4 or CD8 phenotype of responding clones. TCRdb passed the public sequencing reads through fastp at Q25 and MiXCR, retaining productive beta sequences. Each CDR3 protein gets just one entry, which takes the most common genes and DNA from the rows behind it. The authors' filters were not applied to this entry. This sample gives about 350,000 distinct CDR3 sequences in total; less than 25% of them show up just once. About 21% of the sample lies in the top ten.

These data belong to a study of T-cell memory formation after mild COVID-19 (dated by TCRdb to the early 2020s). For context, the study as a whole: Most TCR sequence clusters were specific to one of the two donors. Longitudinal TCRalpha and TCRbeta repertoire sequencing tracked T-cell clones expanding and contracting after mild COVID-19 in two donors. Two young, previously healthy adult volunteers, one female and one male, were included in the cohort. Study-wide findings and limitations: Whether the second-wave clones peaking on day 37 were SARS-CoV-2 specific was not confirmed. Contracting CD4+ clones were found mainly in CM and EM memory subsets, while CD8+ clones were enriched in EMRA. Balanced CD4/CD8 phenotypes were observed for clones contracting from day 15 to 85, whereas a bias towards CD4+ was observed for a second wave of clones expanding from day 15 to 37. The study included only a couple of mild cases, and larger cohorts that include severe cases with pre-infection samples were judged to be necessary. Some responding clones were detected in pre-infection memory, which suggested that pre-existing cross-reactive memory T cells had joined the SARS-CoV-2 response.

Ficoll-Paque density gradient centrifugation was the method used to isolate PBMCs. The sequencing input was PBMCs or a T cell subset sorted from them (not recorded which). The sequence is built from TRBV20-1 and TRBJ1-2, with no confident D gene call. The clonotype was recovered from a man aged 18 to 30 who had mild COVID-19 (a few samples of this study predate the infection). The sample titles of this study are shuffled in the database, so cell type and time point are left out; the donor was told from shared clones. The nucleotide sequence is given as TGCAGTGCTAGGCAGGTGTTTAACTATGGCTACACCTTC. Protein translation: CSARQVFNYGYTF.